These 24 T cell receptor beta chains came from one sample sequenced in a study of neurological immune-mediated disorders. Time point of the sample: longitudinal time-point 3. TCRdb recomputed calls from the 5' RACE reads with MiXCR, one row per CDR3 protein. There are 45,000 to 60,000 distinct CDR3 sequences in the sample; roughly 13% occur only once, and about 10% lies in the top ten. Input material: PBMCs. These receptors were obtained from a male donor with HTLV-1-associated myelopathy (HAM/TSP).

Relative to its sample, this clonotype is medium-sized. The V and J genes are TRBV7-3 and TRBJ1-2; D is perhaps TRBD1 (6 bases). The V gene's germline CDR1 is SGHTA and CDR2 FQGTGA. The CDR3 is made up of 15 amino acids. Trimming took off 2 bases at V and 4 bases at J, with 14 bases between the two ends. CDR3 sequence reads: CASSLSGGGSYGYTF. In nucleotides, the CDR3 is TGTGCCAGCAGCTTATCCGGCGGGGGCAGCTATGGCTACACCTTC.

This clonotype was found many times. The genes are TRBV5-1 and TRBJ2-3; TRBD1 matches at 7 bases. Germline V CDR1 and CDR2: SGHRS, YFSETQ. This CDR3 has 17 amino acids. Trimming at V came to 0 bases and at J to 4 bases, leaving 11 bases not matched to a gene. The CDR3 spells CASSLGVGDSKPDTQYF. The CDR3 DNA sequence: TGCGCCAGCAGCTTGGGGGTAGGGGACAGCAAGCCAGATACGCAGTATTTT.

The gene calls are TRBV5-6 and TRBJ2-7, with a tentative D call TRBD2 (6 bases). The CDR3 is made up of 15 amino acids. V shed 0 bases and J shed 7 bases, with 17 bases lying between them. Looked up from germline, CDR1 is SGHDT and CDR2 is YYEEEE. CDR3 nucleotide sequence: TGTGCCAGCAGCTTGGTTAGCGGTCGTCCATCGGAGCAGTACTTC. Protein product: CASSLVSGRPSEQYF.

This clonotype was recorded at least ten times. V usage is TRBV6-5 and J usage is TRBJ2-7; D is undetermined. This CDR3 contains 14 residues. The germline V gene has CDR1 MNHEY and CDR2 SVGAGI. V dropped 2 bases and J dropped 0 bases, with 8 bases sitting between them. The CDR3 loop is CASSYEPGSYEQYF. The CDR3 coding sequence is TGTGCCAGCAGTTACGAGCCAGGCTCCTACGAGCAGTACTTC.

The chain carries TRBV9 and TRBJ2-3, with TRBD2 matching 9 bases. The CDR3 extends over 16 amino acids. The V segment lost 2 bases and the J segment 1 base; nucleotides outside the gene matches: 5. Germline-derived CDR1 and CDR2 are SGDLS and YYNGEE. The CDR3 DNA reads TGTGCCAGCAGCGTCATTAGCGGGGGTGGCACAGATACGCAGTATTTT. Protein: CASSVISGGGTDTQYF.

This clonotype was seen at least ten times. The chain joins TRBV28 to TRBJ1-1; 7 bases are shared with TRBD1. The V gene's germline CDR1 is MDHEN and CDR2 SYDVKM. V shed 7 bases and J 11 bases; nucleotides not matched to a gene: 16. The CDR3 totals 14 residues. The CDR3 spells CASKPGTAYGEAFF. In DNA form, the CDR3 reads TGTGCCAGCAAACCCGGGACAGCTTACGGGGAGGCTTTCTTT.

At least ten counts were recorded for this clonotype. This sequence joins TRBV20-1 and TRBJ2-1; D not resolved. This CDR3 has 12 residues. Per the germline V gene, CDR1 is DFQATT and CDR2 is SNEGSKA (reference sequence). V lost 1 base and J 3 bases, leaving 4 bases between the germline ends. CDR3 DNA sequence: TGCAGTGCTAGAGGCAGCTACAATGAGCAGTTCTTC. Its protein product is CSARGSYNEQFF.

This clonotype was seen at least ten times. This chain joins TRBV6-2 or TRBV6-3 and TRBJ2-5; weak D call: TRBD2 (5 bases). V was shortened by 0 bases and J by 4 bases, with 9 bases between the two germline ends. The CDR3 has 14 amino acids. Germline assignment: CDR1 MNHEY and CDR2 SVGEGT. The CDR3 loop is CASSYSIRGETQYF. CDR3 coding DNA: TGTGCCAGCAGTTACTCGATCCGGGGAGAGACCCAGTACTTC.

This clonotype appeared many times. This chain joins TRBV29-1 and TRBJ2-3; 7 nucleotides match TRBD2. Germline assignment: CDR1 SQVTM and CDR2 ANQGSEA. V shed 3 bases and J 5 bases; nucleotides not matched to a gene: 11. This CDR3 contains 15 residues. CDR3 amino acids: CSVDTVLANEDTQYF. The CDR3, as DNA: TGCAGCGTTGACACCGTACTAGCGAATGAAGATACGCAGTATTTT.

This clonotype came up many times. The CDR3 here is CASSLINEKLFF. CDR3 DNA: TGTGCCAGCAGCTTAATCAATGAAAAACTGTTTTTT. The genes are TRBV5-5 and TRBJ1-4; D not certain. CDR3 length equals 12 residues. V was clipped by 2 bases and J by 5 bases, with 4 bases between them. Germline V lookup: CDR1 SGHKS, CDR2 YYEKEE (reference sequence).

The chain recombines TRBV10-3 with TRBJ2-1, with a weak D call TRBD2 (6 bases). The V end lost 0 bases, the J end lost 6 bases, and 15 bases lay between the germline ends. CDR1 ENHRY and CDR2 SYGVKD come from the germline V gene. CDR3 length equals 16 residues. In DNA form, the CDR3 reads TGTGCCATCAGTGAGTCGACAAGGAGGGTTCGCAATGAGCAGTTCTTC. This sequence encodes CAISESTRRVRNEQFF.

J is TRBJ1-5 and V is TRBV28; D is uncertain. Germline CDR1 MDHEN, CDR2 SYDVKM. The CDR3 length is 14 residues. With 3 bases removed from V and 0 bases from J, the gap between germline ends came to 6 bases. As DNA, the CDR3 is TGTGCCAGCAGTTTCTCTGCTAGCAATCAGCCCCAGCATTTT. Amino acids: CASSFSASNQPQHF.

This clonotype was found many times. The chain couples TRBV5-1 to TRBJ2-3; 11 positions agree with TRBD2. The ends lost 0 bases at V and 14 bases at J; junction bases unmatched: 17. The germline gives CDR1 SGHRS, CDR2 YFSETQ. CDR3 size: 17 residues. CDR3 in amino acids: CASSLARLAGGQDYLYF. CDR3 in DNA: TGCGCCAGCAGCTTGGCCAGGCTAGCGGGGGGACAAGATTATCTGTATTTT. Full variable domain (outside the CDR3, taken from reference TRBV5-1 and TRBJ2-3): KAGVTQTPRYLIKTRGQQVTLSCSPISGHRSVSWYQQTPGQGLQFLFEYFSETQRNKGNFPGRFSGRQFSNSRSEMNVSTLELGDSALYLCASSLARLAGGQDYLYFGPGTRLTVL.

CDR3 in amino acids: CASSFRDRGGYNSPLHF. As DNA, the CDR3 is TGTGCCAGCAGCTTCCGGGACAGGGGTGGCTATAATTCACCCCTCCACTTT. V and J are TRBV7-2 and TRBJ1-6; TRBD1 matches at 10 bases. Germline V gene lookup returns CDR1 SGHTA and CDR2 FQGNSA. This CDR3 region has 17 residues. The J segment lost 3 bases and the V segment lost 3 bases, leaving 5 bases of the junction unmatched.

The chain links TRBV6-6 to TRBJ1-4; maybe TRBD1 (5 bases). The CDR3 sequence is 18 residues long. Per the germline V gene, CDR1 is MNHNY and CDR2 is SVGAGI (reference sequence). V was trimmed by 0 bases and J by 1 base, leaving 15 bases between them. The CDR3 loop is CASSYSNSGGGTNEKLFF. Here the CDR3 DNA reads TGTGCCAGCAGTTACTCGAATAGCGGCGGGGGAACTAATGAAAAACTGTTTTTT.

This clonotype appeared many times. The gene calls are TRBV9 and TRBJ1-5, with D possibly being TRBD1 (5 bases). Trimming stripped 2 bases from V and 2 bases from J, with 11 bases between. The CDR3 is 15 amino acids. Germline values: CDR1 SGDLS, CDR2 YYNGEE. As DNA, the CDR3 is TGTGCCAGCAGCGTGTTCCAGGGTGGCAATCAGCCCCAGCATTTT. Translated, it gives CASSVFQGGNQPQHF.

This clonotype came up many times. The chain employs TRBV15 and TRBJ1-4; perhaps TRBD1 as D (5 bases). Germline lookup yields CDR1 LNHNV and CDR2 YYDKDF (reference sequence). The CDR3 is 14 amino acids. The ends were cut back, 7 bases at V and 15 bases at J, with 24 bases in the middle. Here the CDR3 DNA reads TGTGCCACCAACCCCGGGACGCCCCTAAAGAGGATGTTTTTT. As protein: CATNPGTPLKRMFF.

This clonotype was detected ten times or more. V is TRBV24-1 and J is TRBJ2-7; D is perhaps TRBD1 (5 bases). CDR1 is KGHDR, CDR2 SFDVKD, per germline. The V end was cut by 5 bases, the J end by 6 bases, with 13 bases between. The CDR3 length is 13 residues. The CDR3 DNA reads TGTGCCACCAGTGTCGACAGCCTGAGCGAGCAGTACTTC. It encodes CATSVDSLSEQYF.

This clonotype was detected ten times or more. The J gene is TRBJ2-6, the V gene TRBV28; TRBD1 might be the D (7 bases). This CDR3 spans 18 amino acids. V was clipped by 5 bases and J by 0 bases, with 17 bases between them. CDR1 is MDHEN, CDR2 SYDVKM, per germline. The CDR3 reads CASSRLRGANSGANVLTF. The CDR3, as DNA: TGTGCCAGCAGTCGACTCAGGGGGGCCAACTCTGGGGCCAACGTCCTGACTTTC.

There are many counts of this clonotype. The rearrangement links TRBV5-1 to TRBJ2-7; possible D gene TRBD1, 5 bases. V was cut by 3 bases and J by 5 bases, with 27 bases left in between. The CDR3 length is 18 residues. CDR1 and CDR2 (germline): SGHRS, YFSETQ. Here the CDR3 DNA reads TGCGCCAGCAGCTCCCCGGACACGGAAGGGTCCATGACCCACGAGCAGTACTTC. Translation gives CASSSPDTEGSMTHEQYF. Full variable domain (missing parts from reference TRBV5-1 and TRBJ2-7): KAGVTQTPRYLIKTRGQQVTLSCSPISGHRSVSWYQQTPGQGLQFLFEYFSETQRNKGNFPGRFSGRQFSNSRSEMNVSTLELGDSALYLCASSSPDTEGSMTHEQYFGPGTRLTVT.

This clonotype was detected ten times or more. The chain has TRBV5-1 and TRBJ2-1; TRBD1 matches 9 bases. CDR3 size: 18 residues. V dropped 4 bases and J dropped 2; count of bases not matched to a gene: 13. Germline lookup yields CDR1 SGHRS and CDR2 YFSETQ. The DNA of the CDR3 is TGCGCCAGCAGCGAAAAGGACGGACAGGGGCGGCCCTACAATGAGCAGTTCTTC. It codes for CASSEKDGQGRPYNEQFF.

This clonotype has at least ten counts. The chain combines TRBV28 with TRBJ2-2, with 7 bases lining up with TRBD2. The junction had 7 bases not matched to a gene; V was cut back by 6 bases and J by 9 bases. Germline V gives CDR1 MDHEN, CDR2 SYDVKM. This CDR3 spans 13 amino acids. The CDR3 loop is CASSLADIWELFF. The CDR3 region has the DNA TGTGCCAGCAGCCTAGCGGATATATGGGAGCTGTTTTTT.

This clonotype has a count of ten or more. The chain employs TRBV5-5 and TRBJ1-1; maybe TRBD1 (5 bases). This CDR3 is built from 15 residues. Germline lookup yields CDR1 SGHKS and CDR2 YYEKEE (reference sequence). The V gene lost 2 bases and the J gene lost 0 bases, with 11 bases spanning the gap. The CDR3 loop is CASSFGATLNTEAFF. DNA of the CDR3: TGTGCCAGCAGCTTCGGGGCCACCTTGAACACTGAAGCTTTCTTT.

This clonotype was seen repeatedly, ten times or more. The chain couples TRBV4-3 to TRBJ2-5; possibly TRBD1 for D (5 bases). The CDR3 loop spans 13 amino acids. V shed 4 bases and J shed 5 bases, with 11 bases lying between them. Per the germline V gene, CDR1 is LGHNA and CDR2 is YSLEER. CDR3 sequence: CASSPGDSETQYF. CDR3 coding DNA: TGCGCCAGCAGCCCAGGTGACAGCGAGACCCAGTACTTC.